This T cell receptor beta chain was sequenced during a study of blood T cell repertoires in COVID-19. Study as a whole: PBMCs, B-cell-depleted T cells, or T cells were the source of the cDNA or gDNA that made up the material.

Some clones are missing from TCRdb's copy, which holds only in-frame ones; the method was immunoSEQ multiplex PCR. The data show under 200,000 clones, roughly 80% seen once. Participant ages covered roughly 18 to 90 years across 20 to 30 US areas. J lost 2 bases, V lost 4 bases, and 7 bases had no gene match. Germline V CDR1 and CDR2: SGHKS, YYEKEE (reference sequence). This CDR3 has 16 residues. The sequencing sample was made of PBMCs or T cells enriched from blood (not recorded which). This receptor was identified in a woman aged 60-75 years who had recovered from COVID-19. The rearrangement joins TRBV5-5 to TRBJ1-3; 9 positions agree with TRBD1. The CDR3 DNA reads TGTGCCAGCAGCCCGGAAGGGACAGGGCCTGGAAACACCATATATTTT. Its translation: CASSPEGTGPGNTIYF.